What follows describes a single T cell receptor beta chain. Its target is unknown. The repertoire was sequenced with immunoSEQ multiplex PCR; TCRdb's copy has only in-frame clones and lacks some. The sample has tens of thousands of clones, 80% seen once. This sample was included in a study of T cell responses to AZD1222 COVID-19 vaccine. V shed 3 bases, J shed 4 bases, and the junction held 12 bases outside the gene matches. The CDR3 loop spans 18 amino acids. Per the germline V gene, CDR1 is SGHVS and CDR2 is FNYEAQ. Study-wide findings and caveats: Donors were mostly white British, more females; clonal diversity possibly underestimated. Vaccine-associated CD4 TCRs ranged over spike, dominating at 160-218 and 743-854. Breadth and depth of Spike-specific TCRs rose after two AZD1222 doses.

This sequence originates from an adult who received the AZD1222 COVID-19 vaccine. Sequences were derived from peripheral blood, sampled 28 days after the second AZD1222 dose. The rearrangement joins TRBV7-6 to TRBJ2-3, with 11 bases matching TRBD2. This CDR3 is CASSLSSGGAYLPDTQYF. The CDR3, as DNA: TGTGCCAGCAGCTTGAGTAGCGGGGGGGCCTACCTTCCAGATACGCAGTATTTT.